These 2 T cell receptor beta chains were sequenced from one sample in a study of blood T cells in healthy people across ages. Alongside a J-beta primer mix, a sample-barcoded 5' primer served in a second PCR lasting about 6 to 11 cycles. TCRdb processed the 5' RACE reads anew with MiXCR; each CDR3 protein has one entry. The data hold some 800,000 distinct CDR3 sequences, with roughly 44% observed a single time. The sequencing input was blood. These receptors came from a man in his fifties or sixties in good health.

The table lists this clonotype with a few counts. This rearrangement joins TRBV7-2 to TRBJ1-1; D unresolved. This CDR3 has 14 residues. The V gene lost 0 bases and the J gene lost 1 base, with 6 bases spanning the gap. CDR1 is SGHTA and CDR2 is FQGNSA in the germline V gene. The CDR3 loop is CASSLALSNTEAFF. Here the CDR3 DNA reads TGTGCCAGCAGCTTAGCCTTATCGAACACTGAAGCTTTCTTT.

The chain recombines TRBV9 with TRBJ2-1, with TRBD2 identical over 11 bases. The germline V gene encodes CDR1 SGDLS and CDR2 YYNGEE. This CDR3 is built from 15 residues. J lost 8 bases, V lost 4 bases, and 8 bases had no gene match. The CDR3 nucleotides are TGTGCCAGCAGCCCCCCTAGCGGGGGGATCGATGAGCAGTTCTTC. Its translation is CASSPPSGGIDEQFF.